This T cell receptor (beta chain) was observed in a study of graft-versus-host responses after intestinal transplantation. In the study overall: Anti-thymocyte globulin was used for induction in all recipients, who then took tacrolimus and steroids for approximately 3 years.

The data were produced by immunoSEQ multiplex PCR, yet TCRdb's version contains in-frame clones alone and is incomplete. The sample holds tens of thousands of clones; about 95% are singletons and the top ten take 0.65% to 0.95%. Looked up from germline, CDR1 is LNHNV and CDR2 is YYDKDF (reference sequence). The CDR3 has 15 amino acids. With 0 bases removed from V and 6 bases from J, the gap between germline ends came to 15 bases. The sequence derives from a human patient who received an intestinal transplant, so some T cells may come from the graft donor. This material consisted of PBMCs, taken 16 days after intestinal transplant. The chain has TRBV15 and TRBJ2-7, with D perhaps matching TRBD2 (5 bases). CDR3 DNA: TGTGCCACCAGCAGAGATCAGAGAGGGAAGGGCGAGCAGTACTTC. Protein: CATSRDQRGKGEQYF.